This T cell receptor beta chain comes out of a study of CD8 T cells in ankylosing spondylitis. Study findings and constraints: Researchers report that disease-linked clones proved CD8+ and relatively rare in peripheral blood. Matched ankylosing spondylitis synovial fluid reportedly showed significant enrichment of disease-linked clones. Within ankylosing spondylitis blood, a TCR beta motif made up of under 10 highly homologous variants appeared to be characteristic.

V lost 6 bases and J 3 bases, leaving 9 bases between the germline ends. The CDR3 totals 12 residues. Germline lookup yields CDR1 LGHNA and CDR2 YNFKEQ. Making the TCR beta libraries involved quantitative 5'-RACE with molecular barcodes. MiXCR, run by TCRdb on the 5' RACE reads, gives a single entry per CDR3 protein. The repertoire holds about 44,000 distinct CDR3 sequences, approximately 10% seen once, with roughly 1.3% in the top ten. This clonotype came up many times. The antigen is undetermined. The receptor was isolated from a male donor with ankylosing spondylitis or in good health (not recorded which). The chain joins TRBV4-2 to TRBJ2-7; D perhaps matches TRBD1 (6 bases). The sample was blood, either unsorted or a sorted T cell fraction (not recorded which). CDR3 sequence (DNA): TGTGCCAGCAGGGACAGTCTCTACGAGCAGTACTTC. Amino acid sequence: CASRDSLYEQYF.